This T cell receptor (beta chain) was profiled in a study of cytomegalovirus exposure and HLA in healthy donors. Regarding this clone: Its antigen is still unknown.

Assay: immunoSEQ multiplex PCR; the TCRdb copy retains only in-frame clones and omits some. Among 100,000 to 130,000 clones listed, 70% to 85% were seen once. Study results and limitations: As confirmed in vitro, three CMV-associated chains were specific for CMV antigens. Cytomegalovirus-associated TCR beta chains were listed, numbering 150 to 200.

CDR1 is SGHDT, CDR2 YYEEEE, per germline. The CDR3 sequence is 16 residues long. Trimming removed 0 bases from V and 3 bases from J, with 15 bases in between. This receptor was taken from a woman younger than 35 in good health and CMV-seronegative. The sample comprised PBMCs. This rearrangement joins TRBV5-6 to TRBJ1-1; D is undetermined. In DNA form, the CDR3 reads TGTGCCAGCAGCTTGGTCACCCCCGGGTCCCACACTGAAGCTTTCTTT. Translating gives CASSLVTPGSHTEAFF.